The 30 T cell receptor beta chains listed next were all sequenced from one sample in a study of blood T cell repertoires in COVID-19. Sequencing used immunoSEQ multiplex PCR; TCRdb keeps in-frame clones, though not all of them. The sample gives under 95,000 clones, roughly 88% of which show up once; roughly 45% is in the top ten. The specimen sequenced was peripheral blood. Every receptor here comes from a human donor in a cohort sampled during active COVID-19.

The CDR3 nucleotides are TGTGCCACCAGTGATCCGGGACAGGGTGATTACAATGAGCAGTTCTTC. Translated, it gives CATSDPGQGDYNEQFF. V usage is TRBV24-1 and J usage is TRBJ2-1; TRBD1 agrees at 9 bases. Germline-derived CDR1 and CDR2 are KGHDR and SFDVKD. Trimming cost V 3 bases and J 4 bases; bases outside gene matches: 6. This CDR3 region has 16 residues.

The V and J genes are TRBV19 and TRBJ2-2; a possible D gene is TRBD1 (5 bases). This CDR3 has 14 amino acids. V was shortened by 3 bases and J by 7 bases, with 12 bases between the two germline ends. In germline, CDR1 is LNHDA, CDR2 SQIVND (reference sequence). The CDR3 nucleotides read TGTGCCAGTAGTATTGGGCAGGGCAGCGGGGAGCTGTTTTTT. It codes for CASSIGQGSGELFF.

V usage is TRBV7-2 and J usage is TRBJ1-1, with D unclear. V was cut by 3 bases and J by 6 bases, with 14 bases left in between. The CDR3 loop spans 14 amino acids. Germline CDR1 reads SGHTA; CDR2 reads FQGNSA. This CDR3 is CASSFARAASEAFF. CDR3 DNA: TGTGCCAGCAGCTTCGCGCGGGCGGCCTCTGAAGCTTTCTTT. Variable domain in full (rest from reference TRBV7-2 and TRBJ1-1): GAGVSQSPSNKVTEKGKDVELRCDPISGHTALYWYRQSLGQGLEFLIYFQGNSAPDKSGLPSDRFSAERTGGSVSTLTIQRTQQEDSAVYLCASSFARAASEAFFGQGTRLTVV.

V gene TRBV27 combines with J gene TRBJ1-5; TRBD1 agrees at 9 bases. The V gene end was trimmed by 0 bases and the J gene end by 4 bases; junction bases not matched to a gene: 1. CDR3 size: 15 residues. CDR1 MNHEY and CDR2 SMNVEV come from the germline V gene (reference sequence). In nucleotides, the CDR3 is TGTGCCAGCAGTTTATCGGGGACAGGGAATCAGCCCCAGCATTTT. Its protein is CASSLSGTGNQPQHF.

The chain couples TRBV6-2 or TRBV6-3 to TRBJ2-1; 13 nucleotides match TRBD2. The germline CDR1 and CDR2 sequences are MNHEY and SVGEGT. The length of the CDR3 is 21 residues. Trimming cost V 6 bases and J 0 bases; bases outside gene matches: 17. The CDR3 spells CASSALLTSGRALSSYNEQFF. The CDR3 DNA sequence: TGTGCCAGCAGCGCTCTTCTAACTAGCGGGAGGGCCTTAAGCTCCTACAATGAGCAGTTCTTC.

This clone was found a few times. This chain joins TRBV11-3 and TRBJ2-7, with D perhaps matching TRBD1 (5 bases). The germline V and J ends were trimmed by 7 bases and 7 bases, with 11 bases remaining between them. Germline V lookup: CDR1 SGHNT, CDR2 YENEEA. This CDR3 comprises 11 residues. CDR3 sequence (DNA): TGTGCCAGCACCCTCCAGGGTGAGCAGTACTTC. It is translated as CASTLQGEQYF.

The V call is TRBV5-1, the J call TRBJ2-1, with 8 nucleotides matching TRBD2. Trimming cost V 5 bases and J 8 bases; bases outside gene matches: 12. The V gene's germline CDR1 is SGHRS and CDR2 YFSETQ. The CDR3 has 15 residues. The DNA for the CDR3 is TGCGCCAGCAGAACTTATGGCGGGAGGCGCGATGAGCAGTTCTTC. This translates into CASRTYGGRRDEQFF.

V and J are TRBV5-4 and TRBJ2-5, with D possibly being TRBD1 (6 bases). CDR1 is SGHNT, CDR2 YYREEE, per germline (reference sequence). Trimming removed 1 base at V and 3 bases at J, with 7 bases between. This CDR3 contains 13 residues. This chain's CDR3 is CASSLKGEETQYF. The CDR3 DNA reads TGTGCCAGCAGCTTGAAGGGGGAAGAGACCCAGTACTTC.

The V gene is TRBV7-3, the J gene TRBJ2-2; 14 bases are shared with TRBD2. V trimming: 0 bases; J trimming: 5 bases; junction bases outside the gene matches: 8. The length of the CDR3 is 19 residues. Germline V gene sequence: CDR1 SGHTA, CDR2 FQGTGA. Here the CDR3 reads CASSLTGTSGGRRTGELFF. The CDR3 coding sequence is TGTGCCAGCAGCTTAACAGGGACTAGCGGGGGCAGAAGGACCGGGGAGCTGTTTTTT.

The V call is TRBV6-5, the J call TRBJ2-2; 10 nucleotides agree with TRBD1. V trimming: 6 bases; J trimming: 6 bases; junction bases outside the gene matches: 4. The length of the CDR3 is 14 residues. Per the germline V gene, CDR1 is MNHEY and CDR2 is SVGAGI. The CDR3 nucleotides read TGTGCCAGCAGCTGGGACAGGGGTGCCGGGGAGCTGTTTTTT. Its protein product is CASSWDRGAGELFF.

This CDR3 reads CASRTTNYGYTF. CDR3 nucleotides: TGTGCCAGTAGGACAACCAACTATGGCTACACCTTC. The V call is TRBV19, the J call TRBJ1-2, with unresolved D. This CDR3 has 12 residues. The V gene's germline CDR1 is LNHDA and CDR2 SQIVND (reference sequence). V shed 6 bases and J shed 2 bases, with 7 bases lying between them. Full variable domain (rest looked up from reference TRBV19 and TRBJ1-2): DGGITQSPKYLFRKEGQNVTLSCEQNLNHDAMYWYRQDPGQGLRLIYYSQIVNDFQKGDIAEGYSVSREKKESFPLTVTSAQKNPTAFYLCASRTTNYGYTFGSGTRLTVV.

The chain couples TRBV7-9 to TRBJ2-7; 7 bases align to TRBD2. This CDR3 spans 13 amino acids. Trimming took 5 bases from V and 2 from J; bases not matched to a gene: 3. CDR1 is SEHNR and CDR2 is FQNEAQ in the germline V gene (reference sequence). CDR3 amino acids: CASSPGGTYEQYF. The CDR3 DNA reads TGTGCCAGCAGCCCCGGGGGGACCTACGAGCAGTACTTC. The variable domain in full, completed from reference TRBV7-9 and TRBJ2-7, reads DTGVSQNPRHKITKRGQNVTFRCDPISEHNRLYWYRQTLGQGPEFLTYFQNEAQLEKSRLLSDRFSAERPKGSFSTLEIQRTEQGDSAMYLCASSPGGTYEQYFGPGTRLTVT.

This chain links TRBV9 with TRBJ2-3, with 9 bases identical to TRBD2. Germline V gene sequence: CDR1 SGDLS, CDR2 YYNGEE. Trimming at V came to 0 bases and at J to 3 bases, leaving 8 bases not matched to a gene. CDR3 length: 17 residues. The CDR3 loop is CASSVGSSGSGTDTQYF. CDR3 coding DNA: TGTGCCAGCAGCGTAGGTAGTAGCGGGAGTGGAACAGATACGCAGTATTTT.

The chain uses TRBV4-3 and TRBJ2-3; D unclear. Between the trimmed V and J ends, which lost 0 bases and 1 base, there was a span of 8 bases. Germline-derived CDR1 and CDR2 are LGHNA and YSLEER. This CDR3 is 15 amino acids long. The CDR3 coding sequence is TGCGCCAGCAGCCAAGATACGGTCCGCACAGATACGCAGTATTTT. Amino acids: CASSQDTVRTDTQYF.

This rearrangement joins TRBV5-6 to TRBJ2-3, with 12 bases matching TRBD2. The CDR3 runs to 17 residues. Germline CDR1 SGHDT, CDR2 YYEEEE. Unmatched junction bases numbered 12, after V lost 4 bases and J lost 6 bases. The CDR3 is CASSDYRTSGVRDTQYF. Written as DNA, the CDR3 is TGTGCCAGCAGCGATTACCGGACTAGCGGGGTGCGGGATACGCAGTATTTT.

The chain recombines TRBV9 with TRBJ1-4; a weak D match, TRBD1 (5 bases). Germline V gene sequence: CDR1 SGDLS, CDR2 YYNGEE. The V and J ends lost 4 bases and 3 bases respectively, with 16 bases between them. The CDR3 totals 16 residues. Here the CDR3 DNA reads TGTGCCAGCAGCTTAGTAGCGGCAGGGTCTAATGAAAAACTGTTTTTT. Protein: CASSLVAAGSNEKLFF.

This clone was observed a few times. The rearrangement links TRBV7-8 to TRBJ2-3; 11 nucleotides match TRBD2. Germline V gene lookup returns CDR1 SGHVS and CDR2 FQNEAQ. V trimming: 5 bases; J trimming: 3 bases; junction bases outside the gene matches: 25. The CDR3 contains 22 residues. The CDR3, as DNA: TGTGCCAGCAGCCCCTTCAGGCTATTGGTAGCGGGAGGGCCGGGGAGTACAGATACGCAGTATTTT. Amino acid sequence: CASSPFRLLVAGGPGSTDTQYF.

This clone was counted a few times. The rearrangement links TRBV6-1 to TRBJ2-1, with 7 bases fitting TRBD2. CDR3 length equals 16 residues. From germline, CDR1 is MNHNS and CDR2 SASEGT. After removal of 4 bases from V and 0 bases from J, the junction contained 6 bases not matched to a gene. The CDR3 reads CASSAYASGSYNEQFF. The CDR3, as DNA: TGTGCCAGCAGTGCTTACGCTAGCGGCTCCTACAATGAGCAGTTCTTC.

The sample holds a few counts of this clone. The rearrangement joins TRBV6-1 to TRBJ1-3; D is ambiguous. Per germline, CDR1 MNHNS and CDR2 SASEGT. V lost 3 bases and J 0 bases, leaving 9 bases between the germline ends. The CDR3 is made up of 15 amino acids. The CDR3 sequence: CASSEADPSGNTIYF. As DNA, the CDR3 is TGTGCCAGCAGTGAGGCCGATCCCTCTGGAAACACCATATATTTT.

The gene calls are TRBV30 and TRBJ2-3; TRBD2 aligns across 10 bases. The germline CDR1 and CDR2 sequences are GTSNPN and SVGIG (reference sequence). The junction had 7 bases not matched to a gene; V was cut back by 5 bases and J by 2 bases. The CDR3 is 15 amino acids. The CDR3 loop is CAWLKGLADTDTQYF. The CDR3 coding sequence is TGTGCCTGGTTGAAAGGACTAGCGGACACAGATACGCAGTATTTT. Using reference TRBV30 and TRBJ2-3 for the parts outside the CDR3, the full variable domain is SQTIHQWPATLVQPVGSPLSLECTVEGTSNPNLYWYRQAAGRGLQLLFYSVGIGQISSEVPQNLSASRPQDRQFILSSKKLLLSDSGFYLCAWLKGLADTDTQYFGPGTRLTVL.

V gene TRBV5-6 combines with J gene TRBJ1-5, with D tentatively TRBD1 (6 bases). Germline CDR1 and CDR2: SGHDT and YYEEEE. The CDR3 covers 14 residues. V dropped 4 bases and J dropped 7 bases, with 15 bases sitting between them. CDR3 in DNA: TGTGCCAGCAGCGGATACAGGGAGGGCCAGCCCCAGCATTTT. Translating gives CASSGYREGQPQHF.

The genes are TRBV7-3 and TRBJ1-2; TRBD1 matches at 10 bases. Unmatched junction bases numbered 11, after V lost 5 bases and J lost 2 bases. Per the germline V gene, CDR1 is SGHTA and CDR2 is FQGTGA. The CDR3 consists of 17 residues. The CDR3 sequence is CASSRPTGQGGNYGYTF. The DNA of the CDR3 is TGTGCCAGCAGCCGCCCGACCGGACAGGGGGGGAACTATGGCTACACCTTC. Using reference TRBV7-3 and TRBJ1-2 for the parts outside the CDR3, the full variable domain is GAGVSQTPSNKVTEKGKYVELRCDPISGHTALYWYRQSLGQGPEFLIYFQGTGAADDSGLPNDRFFAVRPEGSVSTLKIQRTERGDSAVYLCASSRPTGQGGNYGYTFGSGTRLTVV.

This chain joins TRBV4-1 and TRBJ2-2; 10 bases match TRBD1. V was pared by 6 bases and J by 4 bases, with 5 bases of the junction left unmatched. CDR3 length: 15 residues. From germline, CDR1 is MGHRA and CDR2 YSYEKL. CDR3 loop: CASRRDRGSTGELFF. CDR3 sequence (DNA): TGCGCCAGCAGAAGGGACAGGGGAAGCACCGGGGAGCTGTTTTTT.

The J gene is TRBJ2-1, the V gene TRBV7-3; D is perhaps TRBD2 (7 bases). The ends were cut back, 5 bases at V and 7 bases at J, with 24 bases in the middle. CDR1 is SGHTA, CDR2 FQGTGA, per germline. The length of the CDR3 is 17 residues. The CDR3 region has the DNA TGTGCCAGCAGCCCCTCGACTTCCGGGGGGCTTGGGAATGAGCAGTTCTTC. Protein product: CASSPSTSGGLGNEQFF.

V gene TRBV11-2 combines with J gene TRBJ1-1; no firm D call. With 5 bases removed from V and 3 bases from J, the gap between germline ends came to 16 bases. The CDR3 contains 15 residues. Per the germline V gene, CDR1 is SGHAT and CDR2 is FQNNGV. CDR3 in amino acids: CASSKNLGGYTEAFF. DNA of the CDR3: TGTGCCAGCAGCAAGAACCTCGGAGGTTACACTGAAGCTTTCTTT.

This rearrangement joins TRBV28 to TRBJ1-3; D remains unclear. Germline V CDR1 and CDR2: MDHEN, SYDVKM. The length of the CDR3 is 12 residues. The V gene lost 8 bases and the J gene lost 1 base, with 6 bases spanning the gap. CDR3 protein: CASGLSGNTIYF. CDR3 DNA sequence: TGTGCCAGCGGGCTTTCTGGAAACACCATATATTTT.

This chain uses TRBV2 with TRBJ2-5; TRBD2 agrees at 7 bases. Per the germline V gene, CDR1 is SNHLY and CDR2 is FYNNEI. The CDR3 length is 13 residues. J lost 5 bases, V lost 3 bases, and 3 bases had no gene match. For the CDR3, the DNA is TGTGCCAGCAGTGATGGACTAGGGGAGACCCAGTACTTC. Its translation: CASSDGLGETQYF.

The genes are TRBV6-2 or TRBV6-3 and TRBJ1-4; 9 nucleotides align to TRBD1. This CDR3 is built from 15 residues. Germline loops: CDR1 MNHEY, CDR2 SVGEGT. With 5 bases clipped from V and 6 bases from J, the junction kept 7 bases outside the gene matches. CDR3 in DNA: TGTGCCAGCAGTGGACCGGGACAGGGAGATGAAAAACTGTTTTTT. Translation: CASSGPGQGDEKLFF.

The chain couples TRBV29-1 to TRBJ1-2; 9 bases fit TRBD1. This CDR3 has 12 residues. Looked up from germline, CDR1 is SQVTM and CDR2 is ANQGSEA. Trimming took 7 bases from V and 7 from J; bases not matched to a gene: 7. CDR3 sequence: CSAHRGQSGYTF. The CDR3 DNA reads TGCAGCGCCCACAGGGGGCAAAGTGGCTACACCTTC.

The chain recombines TRBV6-5 with TRBJ1-1; D possibly corresponds to TRBD1 (6 bases). Germline CDR1 and CDR2: MNHEY and SVGAGI. The CDR3 covers 15 residues. V was pared by 8 bases and J by 1 base, with 17 bases between. CDR3 sequence: CASGDYRAWNTEAFF. CDR3 DNA sequence: TGTGCCAGCGGGGATTACAGGGCCTGGAACACTGAAGCTTTCTTT.